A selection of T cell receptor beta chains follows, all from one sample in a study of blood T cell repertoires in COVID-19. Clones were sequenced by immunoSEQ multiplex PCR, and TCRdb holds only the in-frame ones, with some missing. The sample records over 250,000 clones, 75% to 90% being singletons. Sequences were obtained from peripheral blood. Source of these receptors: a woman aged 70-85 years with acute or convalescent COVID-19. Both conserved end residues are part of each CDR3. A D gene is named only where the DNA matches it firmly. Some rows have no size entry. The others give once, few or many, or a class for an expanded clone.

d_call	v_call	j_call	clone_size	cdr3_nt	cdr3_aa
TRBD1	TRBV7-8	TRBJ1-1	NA	TGTGCCAGCAGCCCATGGACAGGGAACACTGAAGCTTTCTTT	CASSPWTGNTEAFF
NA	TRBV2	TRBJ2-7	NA	TGTGCCAGCGGGGGCGATGGAAACTACGAGCAGTACTTC	CASGGDGNYEQYF
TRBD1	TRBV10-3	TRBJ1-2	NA	TGTGCCATCACTTCTTACAGGGGGCATTACTATGGCTACACCTTC	CAITSYRGHYYGYTF
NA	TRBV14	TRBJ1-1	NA	TGTGCCAGCAGCCAAAGGCAGGGCGCCGGAACTGAAGCTTTCTTT	CASSQRQGAGTEAFF
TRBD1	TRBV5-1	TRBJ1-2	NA	TGCGCCAGCAGCTTGTCGGGGACAGTAGCAGGGGACACCTTC	CASSLSGTVAGDTF
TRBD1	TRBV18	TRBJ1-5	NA	TGTGCCAGCTCACCGGGACAGGGTGACCCCCAGCATTTT	CASSPGQGDPQHF
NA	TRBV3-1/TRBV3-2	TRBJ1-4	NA	TGTGCCAGCAGCCGCAGGACAACTCCTGAAAAACTGTTTTTT	CASSRRTTPEKLFF
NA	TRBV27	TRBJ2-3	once	TGTGCCAGCAGCCCACCTCCGCAGGCGAGCACAGATACGCAGTATTTT	CASSPPPQASTDTQYF
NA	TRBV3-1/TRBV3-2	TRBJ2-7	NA	TGTGCCAGCAGCCAAGTCGGTAACGAGCAGTACTTC	CASSQVGNEQYF
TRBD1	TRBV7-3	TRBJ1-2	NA	TGTGCCAGCAGCATGACCGGGACAGGGGGCGCAGGTATAGATGGCTACACCTTC	CASSMTGTGGAGIDGYTF
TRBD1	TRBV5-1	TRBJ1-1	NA	TGCGCCAGCAGCTTGGAGGGGACAGGGGGAGCTTTCTTT	CASSLEGTGGAFF
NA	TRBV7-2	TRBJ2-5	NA	TGTGCCAGCAGCTTTGGGGGGGCCAGAGAGACCCAGTACTTC	CASSFGGARETQYF
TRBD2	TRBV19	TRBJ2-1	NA	TGTGCCAGTAGGCCCGGGGGGTACAATGAGCAGTTCTTC	CASRPGGYNEQFF
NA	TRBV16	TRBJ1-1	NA	TGTGCCAGCAGCCCCGACGCGGTTCCCTTGGCTTTCTTT	CASSPDAVPLAFF
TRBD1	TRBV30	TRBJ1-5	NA	TGTGCCTGGAGTGTCAGGGGGATGGAGCCCCAGCATTTT	CAWSVRGMEPQHF
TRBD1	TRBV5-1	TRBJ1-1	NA	TGCGCCAGCAGCTTGAACCAGGGGGGCACTGAAGCTTTCTTT	CASSLNQGGTEAFF
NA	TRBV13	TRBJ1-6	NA	TGTGCCAGCAAAAGGGGTTATAATTCACCCCTCCACTTT	CASKRGYNSPLHF
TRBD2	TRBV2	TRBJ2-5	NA	TGTGCCAGCACAATAAGCGGGGCGCTACAAGAGACCCAGTACTTC	CASTISGALQETQYF
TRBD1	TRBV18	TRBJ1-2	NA	TGTGCCAGCTCACGGCCCGACAGGGGGGACTATGGCTACACCTTC	CASSRPDRGDYGYTF
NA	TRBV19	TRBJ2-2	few	TGTGCCAGTAGTATGCAGGGGACCGGGGAGCTGTTTTTT	CASSMQGTGELFF
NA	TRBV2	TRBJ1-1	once	TGTGCCAGCAGTGAAGGAGCGAACACTGAAGCTTTCTTT	CASSEGANTEAFF
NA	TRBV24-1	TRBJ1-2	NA	TGTGCCACCAGTGATCAGACCGCCGGACACCTTAACTATGGCTACACCTTC	CATSDQTAGHLNYGYTF